This TCR beta chain was sequenced in a study of cytomegalovirus exposure and HLA in healthy donors. Whole-study findings and limits: Later analysis associated a missense DCLRE1C variant with TCR beta V- and J-gene trimming. Overall, about 160 TCR beta chains were annotated as cytomegalovirus-associated. Later analysis identified about 18,000 TCR beta sequences associated with HLA alleles, using a false discovery rate threshold of 0.05.

Regarding this clone: Its antigen is unknown.

Not recorded for this donor was the CMV serostatus. From germline, CDR1 is MNHEY and CDR2 SVGAGI. The V segment lost 5 bases and the J segment 2 bases; nucleotides outside the gene matches: 5. The CDR3 loop spans 14 amino acids. PCR employed 60 Vbeta and 13 Jbeta primers. The repertoire was sequenced with immunoSEQ multiplex PCR; TCRdb's copy has only in-frame clones and lacks some. The sample includes more than 100,000 clones, 70% to 85% of them seen just once. Sequenced sample: PBMCs. This clonotype originated in a human donor in good health. The V call is TRBV6-5, the J call TRBJ1-2, with 7 nucleotides matching TRBD1. The chain's CDR3 is CASSTRTGNYGYTF. For the CDR3, the DNA is TGTGCCAGCAGTACGAGGACAGGAAACTATGGCTACACCTTC.